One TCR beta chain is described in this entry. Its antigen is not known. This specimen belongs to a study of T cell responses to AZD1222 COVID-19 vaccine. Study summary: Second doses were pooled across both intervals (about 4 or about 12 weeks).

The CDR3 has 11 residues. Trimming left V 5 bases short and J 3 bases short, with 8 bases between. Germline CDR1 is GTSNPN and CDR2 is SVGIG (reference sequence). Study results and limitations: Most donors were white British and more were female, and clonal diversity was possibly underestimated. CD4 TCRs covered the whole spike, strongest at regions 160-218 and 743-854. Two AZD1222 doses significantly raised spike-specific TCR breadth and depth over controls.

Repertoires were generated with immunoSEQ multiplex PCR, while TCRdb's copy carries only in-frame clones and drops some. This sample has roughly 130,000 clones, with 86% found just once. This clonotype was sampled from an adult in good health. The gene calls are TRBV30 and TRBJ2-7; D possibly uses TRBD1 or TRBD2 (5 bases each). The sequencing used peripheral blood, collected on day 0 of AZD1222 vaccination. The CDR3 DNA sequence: TGTGCCTGGGGGGACCGCTACGAGCAGTACTTC. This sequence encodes CAWGDRYEQYF.